This note documents a single T cell receptor beta chain sequence. The PCR had 60 Vbeta and 13 Jbeta primers. TCRdb's table, derived via immunoSEQ multiplex PCR, lists solely in-frame clones and lacks some. Here the sample spans approximately 200,000 clones, roughly 80% being singletons. The sample belongs to a study of cytomegalovirus exposure and HLA in healthy donors. Everyone who donated was a healthy bone marrow donor. Deletions cut 6 bases from V and 2 bases from J, with 8 bases between. In germline, CDR1 is SGHVS, CDR2 FQNEAQ. The CDR3 consists of 14 residues. This chain joins TRBV7-8 and TRBJ2-6; D is perhaps TRBD2 (6 bases). What was sequenced was PBMCs. The receptor was isolated from a woman under 30 in good health and CMV-seronegative. CDR3 region: CASRGRPGANVLTF. The CDR3 DNA follows: TGTGCCAGCAGGGGGAGGCCTGGGGCCAACGTCCTGACTTTC.